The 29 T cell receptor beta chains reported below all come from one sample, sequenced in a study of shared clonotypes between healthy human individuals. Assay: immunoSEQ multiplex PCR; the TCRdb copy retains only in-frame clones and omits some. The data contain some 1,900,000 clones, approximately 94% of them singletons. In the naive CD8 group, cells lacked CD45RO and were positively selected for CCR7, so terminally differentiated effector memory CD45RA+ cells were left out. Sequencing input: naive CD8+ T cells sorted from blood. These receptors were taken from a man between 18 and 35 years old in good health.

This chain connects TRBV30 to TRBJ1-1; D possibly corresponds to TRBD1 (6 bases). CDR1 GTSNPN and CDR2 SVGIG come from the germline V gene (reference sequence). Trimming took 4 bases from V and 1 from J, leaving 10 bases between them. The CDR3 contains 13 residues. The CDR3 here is CAWNSQGNTEAFF. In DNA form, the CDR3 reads TGTGCCTGGAACTCACAGGGGAACACTGAAGCTTTCTTT.

DNA of the CDR3: TGTGCCAGCAGCTTCGGACTCGTCAATGAGCAGTTCTTC. Its translation: CASSFGLVNEQFF. V gene TRBV9 combines with J gene TRBJ2-1; possibly TRBD2 for D (5 bases). Looked up from germline, CDR1 is SGDLS and CDR2 is YYNGEE. The length of the CDR3 is 13 residues. The germline V and J ends were trimmed by 4 bases and 6 bases, with 11 bases remaining between them. The full variable domain, rest sourced from reference TRBV9 and TRBJ2-1, is DSGVTQTPKHLITATGQRVTLRCSPRSGDLSVYWYQQSLDQGLQFLIQYYNGEERAKGNILERFSAQQFPDLHSELNLSSLELGDSALYFCASSFGLVNEQFFGPGTRLTVL.

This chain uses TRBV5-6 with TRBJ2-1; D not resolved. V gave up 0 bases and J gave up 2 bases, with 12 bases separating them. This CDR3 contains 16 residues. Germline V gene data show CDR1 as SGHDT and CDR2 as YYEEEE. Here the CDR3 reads CASSLGSVWPYNEQFF. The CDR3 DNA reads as TGTGCCAGCAGCTTGGGAAGCGTATGGCCCTACAATGAGCAGTTCTTC.

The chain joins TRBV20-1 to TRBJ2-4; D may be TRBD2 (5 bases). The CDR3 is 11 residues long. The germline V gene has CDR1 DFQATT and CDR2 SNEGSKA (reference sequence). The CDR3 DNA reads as TGCAGCGGGGATACTGGGAACATTCAGTACTTC. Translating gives CSGDTGNIQYF.

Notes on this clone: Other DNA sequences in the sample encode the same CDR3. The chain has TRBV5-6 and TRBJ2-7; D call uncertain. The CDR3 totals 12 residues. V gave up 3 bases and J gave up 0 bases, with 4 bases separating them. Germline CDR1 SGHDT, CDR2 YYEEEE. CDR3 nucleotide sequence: TGTGCCAGCAGCTCTCACTCCTACGAGCAGTACTTC. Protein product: CASSSHSYEQYF.

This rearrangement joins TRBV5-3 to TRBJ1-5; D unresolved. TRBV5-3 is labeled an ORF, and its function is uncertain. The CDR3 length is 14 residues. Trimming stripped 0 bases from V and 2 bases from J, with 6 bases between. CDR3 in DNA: TGTGCCAGAAGCTTGGTAGGGCGCAATCAGCCCCAGCATTTT. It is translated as CARSLVGRNQPQHF.

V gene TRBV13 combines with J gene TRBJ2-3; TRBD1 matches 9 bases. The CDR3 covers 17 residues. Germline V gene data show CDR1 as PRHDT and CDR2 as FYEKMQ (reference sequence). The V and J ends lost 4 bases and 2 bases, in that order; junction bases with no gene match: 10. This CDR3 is CASSSVTGGEPTDTQYF. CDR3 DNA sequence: TGTGCCAGCAGCTCCGTAACAGGGGGCGAGCCCACAGATACGCAGTATTTT.

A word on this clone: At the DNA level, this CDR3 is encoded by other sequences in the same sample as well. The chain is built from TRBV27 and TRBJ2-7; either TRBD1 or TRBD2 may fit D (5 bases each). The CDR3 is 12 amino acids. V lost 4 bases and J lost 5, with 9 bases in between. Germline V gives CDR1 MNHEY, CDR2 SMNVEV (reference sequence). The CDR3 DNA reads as TGTGCCAGCAGTTCGAGGGGCAACGAGCAGTACTTC. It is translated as CASSSRGNEQYF.

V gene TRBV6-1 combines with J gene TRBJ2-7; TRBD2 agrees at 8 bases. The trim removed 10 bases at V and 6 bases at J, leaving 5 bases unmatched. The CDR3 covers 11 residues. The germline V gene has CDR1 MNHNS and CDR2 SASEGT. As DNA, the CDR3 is TGTGCCACGACTAGCGAGGGCGAGCAGTACTTC. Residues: CATTSEGEQYF.

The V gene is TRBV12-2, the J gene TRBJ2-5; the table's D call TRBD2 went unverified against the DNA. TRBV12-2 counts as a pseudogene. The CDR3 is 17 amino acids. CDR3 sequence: CASRLGGGRRRGETQYF. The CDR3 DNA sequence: TGTGCAAGTCGCTTAGGAGGCGGGAGGAGACGAGGAGAGACCCAGTACTTC.

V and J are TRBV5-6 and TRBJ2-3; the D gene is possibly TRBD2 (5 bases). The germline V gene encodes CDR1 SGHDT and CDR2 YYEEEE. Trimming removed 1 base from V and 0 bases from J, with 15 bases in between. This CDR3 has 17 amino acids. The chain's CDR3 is CASSLWWETTSTDTQYF. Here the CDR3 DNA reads TGTGCCAGCAGCTTGTGGTGGGAGACCACTAGCACAGATACGCAGTATTTT.

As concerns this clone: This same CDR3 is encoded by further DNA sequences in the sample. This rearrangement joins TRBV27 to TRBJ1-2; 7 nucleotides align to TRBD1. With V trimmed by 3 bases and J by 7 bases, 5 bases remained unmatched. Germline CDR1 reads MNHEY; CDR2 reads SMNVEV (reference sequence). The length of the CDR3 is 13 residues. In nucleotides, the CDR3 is TGTGCCAGCAGTTTTACAGGGGCGGCTGGCTACACCTTC. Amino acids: CASSFTGAAGYTF.

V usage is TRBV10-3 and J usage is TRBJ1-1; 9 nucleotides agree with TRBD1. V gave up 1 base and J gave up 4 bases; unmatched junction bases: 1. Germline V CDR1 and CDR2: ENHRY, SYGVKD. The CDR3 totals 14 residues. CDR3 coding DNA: TGTGCCATCAGTGAGTGGGACAGGGTCACTGAAGCTTTCTTT. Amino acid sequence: CAISEWDRVTEAFF.

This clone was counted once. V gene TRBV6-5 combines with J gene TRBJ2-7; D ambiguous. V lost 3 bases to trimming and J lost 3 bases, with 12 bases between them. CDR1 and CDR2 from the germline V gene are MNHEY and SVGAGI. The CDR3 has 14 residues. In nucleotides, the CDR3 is TGTGCCAGCAGTTATTCCGACACTGGCTACGAGCAGTACTTC. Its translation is CASSYSDTGYEQYF.

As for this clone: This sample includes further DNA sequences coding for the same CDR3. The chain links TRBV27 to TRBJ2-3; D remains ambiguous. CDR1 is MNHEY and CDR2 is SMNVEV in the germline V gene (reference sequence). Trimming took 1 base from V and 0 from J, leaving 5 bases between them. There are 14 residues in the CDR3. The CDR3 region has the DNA TGTGCCAGCAGTTTATTGGACAGCACAGATACGCAGTATTTT. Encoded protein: CASSLLDSTDTQYF.

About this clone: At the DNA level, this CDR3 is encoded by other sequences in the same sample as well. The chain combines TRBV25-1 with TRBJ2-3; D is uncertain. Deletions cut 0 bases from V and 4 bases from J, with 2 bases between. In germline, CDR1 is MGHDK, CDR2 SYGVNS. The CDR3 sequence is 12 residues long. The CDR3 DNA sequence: TGTGCCAGCAGTGAATACCCAGATACGCAGTATTTT. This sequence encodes CASSEYPDTQYF.

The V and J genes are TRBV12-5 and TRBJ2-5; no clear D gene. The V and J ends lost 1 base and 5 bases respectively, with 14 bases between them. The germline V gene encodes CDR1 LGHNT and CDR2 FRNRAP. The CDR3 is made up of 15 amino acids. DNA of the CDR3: TGTGCTAGTGGTTTGGCCCCGGACCCGGAGGAGACCCAGTACTTC. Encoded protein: CASGLAPDPEETQYF.

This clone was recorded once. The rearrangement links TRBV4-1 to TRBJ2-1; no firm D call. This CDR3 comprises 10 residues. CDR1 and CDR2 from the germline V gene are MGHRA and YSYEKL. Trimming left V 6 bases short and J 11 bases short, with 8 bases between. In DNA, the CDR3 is TGCGCCAGCAGTGGGGAACAGCAGTTCTTC. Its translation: CASSGEQQFF.

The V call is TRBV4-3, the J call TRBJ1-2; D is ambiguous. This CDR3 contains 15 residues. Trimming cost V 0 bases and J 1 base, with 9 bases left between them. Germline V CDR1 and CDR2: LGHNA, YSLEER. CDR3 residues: CASSQDLPVNYGYTF. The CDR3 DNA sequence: TGCGCCAGCAGCCAAGATCTCCCGGTTAACTATGGCTACACCTTC.

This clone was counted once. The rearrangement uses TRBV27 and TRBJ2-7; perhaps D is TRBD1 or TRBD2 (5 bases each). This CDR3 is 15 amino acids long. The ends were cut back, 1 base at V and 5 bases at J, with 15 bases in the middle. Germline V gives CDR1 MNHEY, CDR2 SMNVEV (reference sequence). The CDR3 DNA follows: TGTGCCAGCAGTTTATATTTTGGGGGTACCAACGAGCAGTACTTC. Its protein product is CASSLYFGGTNEQYF.

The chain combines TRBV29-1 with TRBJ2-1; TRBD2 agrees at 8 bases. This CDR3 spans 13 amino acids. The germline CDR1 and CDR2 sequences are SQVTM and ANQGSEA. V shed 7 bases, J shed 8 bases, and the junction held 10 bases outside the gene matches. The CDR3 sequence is CSAGGDVFHEQFF. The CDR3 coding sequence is TGCAGCGCCGGGGGGGACGTCTTCCATGAGCAGTTCTTC.

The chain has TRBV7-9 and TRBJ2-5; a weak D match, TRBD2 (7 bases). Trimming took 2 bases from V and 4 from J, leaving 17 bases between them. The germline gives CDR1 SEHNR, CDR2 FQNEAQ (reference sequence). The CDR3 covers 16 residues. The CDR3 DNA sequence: TGTGCCAGCAGCTTATGGGCGGGAGTAGGGGGAGAGACCCAGTACTTC. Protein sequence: CASSLWAGVGGETQYF.

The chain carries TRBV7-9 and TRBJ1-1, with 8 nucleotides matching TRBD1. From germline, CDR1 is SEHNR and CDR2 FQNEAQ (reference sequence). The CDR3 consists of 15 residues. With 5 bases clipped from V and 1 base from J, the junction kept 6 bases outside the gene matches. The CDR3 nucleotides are TGTGCCAGCAGCCTCCGGACAGGGACGAACACTGAAGCTTTCTTT. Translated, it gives CASSLRTGTNTEAFF.

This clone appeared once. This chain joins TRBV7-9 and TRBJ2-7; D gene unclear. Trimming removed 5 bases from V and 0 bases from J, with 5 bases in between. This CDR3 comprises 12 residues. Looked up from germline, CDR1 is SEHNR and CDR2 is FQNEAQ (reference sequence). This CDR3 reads CASSAFSYEQYF. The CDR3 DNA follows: TGTGCCAGCAGCGCCTTCTCCTACGAGCAGTACTTC.

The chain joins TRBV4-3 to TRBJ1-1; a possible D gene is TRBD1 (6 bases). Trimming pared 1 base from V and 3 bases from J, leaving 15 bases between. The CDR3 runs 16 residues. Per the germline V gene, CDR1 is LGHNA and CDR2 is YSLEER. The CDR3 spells CASSQAPGGEDTEAFF. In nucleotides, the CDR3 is TGCGCCAGCAGCCAAGCCCCCGGGGGCGAGGACACTGAAGCTTTCTTT.

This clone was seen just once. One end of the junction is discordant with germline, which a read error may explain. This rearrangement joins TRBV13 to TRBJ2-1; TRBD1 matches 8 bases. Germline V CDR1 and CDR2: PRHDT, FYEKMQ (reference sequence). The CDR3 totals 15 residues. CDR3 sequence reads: CASSLGGDRSVSILF. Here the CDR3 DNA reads TGTGCCAGCAGCTTAGGAGGGGACAGGTCAGTATCAATCCTCTTC.

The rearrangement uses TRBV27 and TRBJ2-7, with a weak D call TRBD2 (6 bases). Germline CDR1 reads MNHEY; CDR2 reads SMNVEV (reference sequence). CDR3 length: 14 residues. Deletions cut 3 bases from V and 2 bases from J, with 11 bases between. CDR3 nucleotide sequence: TGTGCCAGCAGTTTTTGGGGCGGGACCTACGAGCAGTACTTC. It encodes CASSFWGGTYEQYF.

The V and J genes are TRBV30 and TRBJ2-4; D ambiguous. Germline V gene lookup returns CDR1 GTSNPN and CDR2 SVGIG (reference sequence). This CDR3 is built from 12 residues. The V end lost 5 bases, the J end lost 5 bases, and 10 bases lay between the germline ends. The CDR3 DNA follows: TGTGCCTGGGGCAGCCTCGAAAACATTCAGTACTTC. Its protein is CAWGSLENIQYF.

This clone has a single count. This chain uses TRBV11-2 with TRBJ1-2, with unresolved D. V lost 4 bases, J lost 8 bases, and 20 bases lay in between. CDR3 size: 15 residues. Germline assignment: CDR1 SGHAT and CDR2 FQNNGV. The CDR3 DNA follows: TGTGCCAGCAGCTCACCAGACACCTCACCGGGAGGCTACACCTTC. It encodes CASSSPDTSPGGYTF.